The 7 T cell receptor beta chains given below trace back to one sample, sequenced in a study of shared clonotypes between healthy human individuals. As defined, naive CD8 cells were CD45RO-negative and positively selected for CCR7, with terminally differentiated effector memory CD45RA+ cells excluded. Some clones are missing from TCRdb's copy, which holds only in-frame ones; the method was immunoSEQ multiplex PCR. In the table there are about 2.1 million clones, about 94% of which are singletons. Sequencing input: naive CD8+ T cells from PBMCs. Source of these receptors: a man younger than 35 in good health. Some clones in this sample may be carry-over from other donors' samples.

The V call is TRBV27, the J call TRBJ2-7, with TRBD2 identical over 8 bases. J was trimmed by 1 base and V by 2 bases; bases with no gene match: 4. The CDR3 extends over 15 amino acids. Germline V gene sequence: CDR1 MNHEY, CDR2 SMNVEV (reference sequence). This CDR3 reads CASSLNSGASYEQYF. CDR3 DNA sequence: TGTGCCAGCAGTTTAAATAGCGGGGCTTCCTACGAGCAGTACTTC.

The rearrangement joins TRBV28 to TRBJ1-4; 8 bases align to TRBD1. This CDR3 has 15 amino acids. Per the germline V gene, CDR1 is MDHEN and CDR2 is SYDVKM. J was trimmed by 8 bases and V by 5 bases; bases with no gene match: 10. The CDR3 is CASSLRTGSWEKLFF. In DNA form, the CDR3 reads TGTGCCAGCAGTCTTCGGACAGGGTCTTGGGAAAAACTGTTTTTT. Full variable domain (outside the CDR3, taken from reference TRBV28 and TRBJ1-4): DVKVTQSSRYLVKRTGEKVFLECVQDMDHENMFWYRQDPGLGLRLIYFSYDVKMKEKGDIPEGYSVSREKKERFSLILESASTNQTSMYLCASSLRTGSWEKLFFGSGTQLSVL.

On this clone: This same CDR3 is encoded by further DNA sequences in the sample. The chain employs TRBV10-3 and TRBJ1-1; D call uncertain. Germline V gene sequence: CDR1 ENHRY, CDR2 SYGVKD. V dropped 4 bases and J dropped 1 base, with 4 bases sitting between them. The CDR3 covers 12 residues. This CDR3 is CAISGPNTEAFF. The CDR3 DNA is TGTGCCATCAGTGGTCCGAACACTGAAGCTTTCTTT.

This rearrangement joins TRBV5-4 to TRBJ1-1; D gene ambiguous. Germline CDR1 reads SGHNT; CDR2 reads YYREEE (reference sequence). The CDR3 is 12 amino acids. The ends were cut back, 2 bases at V and 10 bases at J, with 12 bases in the middle. The CDR3 DNA reads TGTGCCAGCAGCTTTGGCGGGATGGGAGCTTTCTTT. As protein: CASSFGGMGAFF.

This sequence joins TRBV10-2 and TRBJ1-1; D gene ambiguous. The germline CDR1 and CDR2 sequences are WSHSY and SAAADI. The CDR3 loop spans 12 amino acids. V dropped 2 bases and J dropped 6 bases, with 7 bases sitting between them. The CDR3 is CASSEAPSEAFF. CDR3 nucleotides: TGCGCCAGCAGTGAGGCCCCTTCTGAAGCTTTCTTT.

This clone occurred once. The chain couples TRBV2 to TRBJ2-7; TRBD1 or TRBD2 may be the D gene (6 bases each). In germline, CDR1 is SNHLY, CDR2 FYNNEI. This CDR3 is 18 amino acids long. Trimming cost V 0 bases and J 3 bases, with 21 bases left between them. The CDR3 loop reads CASSEAPSWGAMNYEQYF. CDR3 nucleotide sequence: TGTGCCAGCAGTGAAGCCCCTAGCTGGGGGGCGATGAACTACGAGCAGTACTTC. Full variable domain (outside the CDR3, taken from reference TRBV2 and TRBJ2-7): EPEVTQTPSHQVTQMGQEVILRCVPISNHLYFYWYRQILGQKVEFLVSFYNNEISEKSEIFDDQFSVERPDGSNFTLKIRSTKLEDSAMYFCASSEAPSWGAMNYEQYFGPGTRLTVT.

The chain is built from TRBV27 and TRBJ2-1; 11 bases align to TRBD2. The length of the CDR3 is 19 residues. V was clipped by 5 bases and J by 0 bases; unmatched bases: 12. Germline CDR1 MNHEY, CDR2 SMNVEV (reference sequence). The CDR3 protein is CASSLIGTSGLGSYNEQFF. CDR3 coding DNA: TGTGCCAGCAGTCTAATCGGGACTAGCGGTTTGGGCTCCTACAATGAGCAGTTCTTC.